These 20 T cell receptor beta chains share one sample of origin, sequenced in a study of T cell responses to AZD1222 COVID-19 vaccine. Libraries were prepared by immunoSEQ multiplex PCR; TCRdb keeps only in-frame clonotypes and omits some of them. The sample contains about 160,000 clones, 94% of which appear only once. The sequenced sample was peripheral blood, obtained 28 days after the second AZD1222 dose. The receptors here all came from an adult who received the AZD1222 COVID-19 vaccine.

This chain connects TRBV4-1 to TRBJ1-1, with a weak D call TRBD1 (5 bases). Germline V gene lookup returns CDR1 MGHRA and CDR2 YSYEKL. The CDR3 sequence is 14 residues long. V dropped 4 bases and J dropped 5 bases, with 14 bases sitting between them. CDR3 bases: TGCGCCAGCAGCCCGTACGAGGGGCGAACTGAAGCTTTCTTT. Translated: CASSPYEGRTEAFF.

J is TRBJ2-7 and V is TRBV30; 10 bases align to TRBD2. The CDR3 has 12 amino acids. CDR1 and CDR2 (germline): GTSNPN, SVGIG (reference sequence). Trimming took 4 bases from V and 7 from J; bases not matched to a gene: 4. CDR3 sequence: CAWKREGPEQYF. The DNA for the CDR3 is TGTGCCTGGAAGCGGGAGGGCCCTGAGCAGTACTTC.

The CDR3 spells CASGPRLRTYEQYF. The CDR3 bases are TGTGCCAGCGGACCGAGGCTCCGTACATACGAGCAGTACTTC. This chain uses TRBV2 with TRBJ2-7; the D is unclear. The germline V and J ends were trimmed by 8 bases and 4 bases, with 18 bases remaining between them. The CDR3 totals 14 residues. Germline loops: CDR1 SNHLY, CDR2 FYNNEI.

The chain carries TRBV28 and TRBJ1-2; 7 nucleotides align to TRBD1. Germline CDR1 MDHEN, CDR2 SYDVKM. J gave up 8 bases and V 8 bases, and 5 bases lay outside the gene matches. CDR3 length: 11 amino acids. The CDR3 reads CASRQGHGYTF. The DNA for the CDR3 is TGTGCCAGCCGACAGGGACACGGCTACACCTTC.

This chain uses TRBV9 with TRBJ2-1; 14 bases match TRBD2. The CDR3 is 18 amino acids. Trimming took 4 bases from V and 8 from J; bases not matched to a gene: 14. From germline, CDR1 is SGDLS and CDR2 YYNGEE. The CDR3 DNA reads as TGTGCCAGCAGCCCCCGGGGACTAGCGGGAGATACGTCGGATGAGCAGTTCTTC. This encodes CASSPRGLAGDTSDEQFF.

Points on this clone: It is unclear where the CDR3 begins or ends on the DNA, so no DNA is shown, and the CDR3 is as TCRdb lists it. The chain is built from TRBV18 and TRBJ2-7; the DNA was not compared with TRBD1, the D call given in the table. The length of the CDR3 is 15 amino acids, counting both ends. From germline, CDR1 is KGHSH and CDR2 LQKENI. This chain's CDR3 is CASSSGRDSRYEQYF.

The CDR3 is CASRQSGRAGTGELFF. The CDR3 DNA is TGTGCCAGTAGGCAAAGCGGGAGGGCCGGGACCGGGGAGCTGTTTTTT. The chain employs TRBV19 and TRBJ2-2, with 10 nucleotides matching TRBD2. V was pared by 6 bases and J by 5 bases, with 9 bases of the junction left unmatched. Germline V gene data show CDR1 as LNHDA and CDR2 as SQIVND (reference sequence). The CDR3 has 16 amino acids. Using reference TRBV19 and TRBJ2-2 for the parts outside the CDR3, the full variable domain is DGGITQSPKYLFRKEGQNVTLSCEQNLNHDAMYWYRQDPGQGLRLIYYSQIVNDFQKGDIAEGYSVSREKKESFPLTVTSAQKNPTAFYLCASRQSGRAGTGELFFGEGSRLTVL.

This clone was counted only a few times. The chain recombines TRBV18 with TRBJ2-5, with 7 bases identical to TRBD1. The ends lost 6 bases at V and 4 bases at J; junction bases unmatched: 8. CDR1 is KGHSH, CDR2 LQKENI, per germline. The length of the CDR3 is 14 residues. The CDR3 DNA sequence: TGTGCCAGCTCCCCCGACAGGGTCGTAGAGACCCAGTACTTC. Amino acid sequence: CASSPDRVVETQYF.

The rearrangement uses TRBV25-1 and TRBJ1-6, with unresolved D. Trimming removed 5 bases from V and 4 bases from J, with 12 bases in between. Germline V gives CDR1 MGHDK, CDR2 SYGVNS. This CDR3 has 15 amino acids. CDR3 in amino acids: CASSTRDWYNSPLHF. In DNA, the CDR3 is TGTGCCAGCAGTACGCGGGATTGGTATAATTCACCCCTCCACTTT.

The sample holds one count of this clone. The V and J genes are TRBV11-1 and TRBJ2-5; TRBD2 agrees at 8 bases. CDR1 and CDR2 (germline): SGHAT, FQDESV (reference sequence). The junction had 3 bases not matched to a gene; V was cut back by 1 base and J by 2 bases. This CDR3 contains 15 residues. The CDR3 DNA reads TGTGCCAGCAGCTTAGGCGGGAGGAGGCAAGAGACCCAGTACTTC. Translation gives CASSLGGRRQETQYF.

The chain has TRBV6-5 and TRBJ2-3, with D tentatively TRBD2 (6 bases). V was cut by 10 bases and J by 3 bases, with 17 bases left in between. The CDR3 is 14 residues long. Germline assignment: CDR1 MNHEY and CDR2 SVGAGI. The CDR3 nucleotides read TGTGCCACCGGATGGAGGGATAGGACAGATACGCAGTATTTT. Its protein is CATGWRDRTDTQYF.

The CDR3 DNA reads TGTGCCAGCAGCAACAGGGGCTACTATGGCTACACCTTC. The encoded protein is CASSNRGYYGYTF. This sequence joins TRBV6-5 and TRBJ1-2, with 7 bases matching TRBD1. The CDR3 sequence is 13 residues long. Germline V gives CDR1 MNHEY, CDR2 SVGAGI. V trimming: 6 bases; J trimming: 3 bases; junction bases outside the gene matches: 4.

The chain combines TRBV11-2 with TRBJ2-7, with TRBD1 matching 7 bases. V was clipped by 5 bases and J by 9 bases; unmatched bases: 16. The CDR3 spans 15 residues. CDR1 is SGHAT, CDR2 FQNNGV, per germline. CDR3 sequence reads: CASSPSGQLVRGQYF. CDR3 DNA: TGTGCCAGCAGCCCCTCGGGACAGTTGGTTCGGGGGCAGTACTTC.

V usage is TRBV6-2 or TRBV6-3 and J usage is TRBJ2-5; a possible D gene is TRBD2 (6 bases). V was shortened by 2 bases and J by 5 bases, with 12 bases between the two germline ends. Germline CDR1 is MNHEY and CDR2 is SVGEGT. The CDR3 contains 14 residues. The CDR3 DNA reads as TGTGCCAGCAGTTACCTCGGGAGCTATGAGACCCAGTACTTC. It is translated as CASSYLGSYETQYF.

The genes are TRBV3-1 (or the pseudogene TRBV3-2) and TRBJ2-1, with TRBD2 identical over 11 bases. This CDR3 contains 15 residues. Germline V gene data show CDR1 as LGHDT and CDR2 as YNNKEL (reference sequence). The V segment lost 6 bases and the J segment 7 bases; nucleotides outside the gene matches: 8. CDR3 coding DNA: TGTGCCAGCAGTTCGAATAGCGGGAGGGTAAATGAGCAGTTCTTC. Its protein product is CASSSNSGRVNEQFF.

The CDR3 DNA is TGTGCCAGCAGTGATTCGGCCGGGGAGCTGTTTTTT. Residues: CASSDSAGELFF. The V and J genes are TRBV2 and TRBJ2-2; D gene uncertain. With 3 bases removed from V and 6 bases from J, the gap between germline ends came to 5 bases. The germline V gene has CDR1 SNHLY and CDR2 FYNNEI. This CDR3 comprises 12 residues.

The gene calls are TRBV19 and TRBJ1-5; no clear D. This CDR3 contains 16 residues. Germline V gene sequence: CDR1 LNHDA, CDR2 SQIVND (reference sequence). The V end lost 7 bases, the J end lost 1 base, and 17 bases lay between the germline ends. CDR3 nucleotides: TGTGCCAGTACCCCAGGTCACGGCCTCAGCAATCAGCCCCAGCATTTT. Its protein product is CASTPGHGLSNQPQHF.

This chain links TRBV6-2 or TRBV6-3 with TRBJ1-5; tentative D call: TRBD1 (5 bases). V was cut by 1 base and J by 4 bases, with 8 bases left in between. The CDR3 loop spans 14 amino acids. The germline V gene encodes CDR1 MNHEY and CDR2 SVGEGT. In DNA, the CDR3 is TGTGCCAGCAGTTACTGGGGGGGAAATCAGCCCCAGCATTTT. This codes for CASSYWGGNQPQHF.

The rearrangement joins TRBV7-9 to TRBJ1-1; D is undetermined. Germline CDR1 SEHNR, CDR2 FQNEAQ (reference sequence). The germline V and J ends were trimmed by 4 bases and 3 bases, with 15 bases remaining between them. There are 15 residues in the CDR3. The CDR3 spells CASSSRGGFDTEAFF. The DNA of the CDR3 is TGTGCCAGCAGCTCGCGGGGAGGGTTCGACACTGAAGCTTTCTTT.

V is TRBV2 and J is TRBJ2-2, with 8 bases matching TRBD2. Germline V gives CDR1 SNHLY, CDR2 FYNNEI. V was clipped by 7 bases and J by 7 bases; unmatched bases: 11. CDR3 size: 15 residues. The CDR3 sequence is CASKRAGGVGGELFF. In nucleotides, the CDR3 is TGTGCCAGCAAGAGGGCGGGAGGAGTAGGCGGGGAGCTGTTTTTT.